This T cell receptor (beta chain) was obtained from a study of T cell repertoires in cytomegalovirus infection. In the study overall: An indication of both CMV infection and matching HLA type came from public TCR beta signatures.

This clonotype appeared many times. A single record per CDR3 protein comes from TCRdb applying MiXCR to the reads. The repertoire holds roughly 76,000 distinct CDR3 sequences, with 3% to 4.5% as singletons. Germline CDR1 and CDR2: SGHVS and FNYEAQ. V lost 4 bases to trimming and J lost 8 bases; unmatched junction nucleotides: 5. The CDR3 extends over 13 amino acids. Material: PBMCs. The clonotype originates from a human donor in good health (CMV status not recorded). Some clones in this sample may be carry-over from other donors' samples. This chain connects TRBV7-6 to TRBJ1-2; 9 bases line up with TRBD1. CDR3 DNA: TGTGCCAGCAGCTCCGGGACAGGGTTCGGCTACACCTTC. Amino acid sequence: CASSSGTGFGYTF.